Shown below are 14 T cell receptor beta chains from a single sample sequenced in a study of blood T cell repertoires in COVID-19. TCRdb's table, derived via immunoSEQ multiplex PCR, lists solely in-frame clones and lacks some. The table lists approximately 130,000 clones, around 77% of them singletons. Sequenced: peripheral blood. All receptors derive from a human donor in a cohort sampled during active COVID-19.

The chain uses TRBV7-3 and TRBJ2-1; 8 nucleotides align to TRBD2. Trimming cost V 0 bases and J 6 bases; bases outside gene matches: 7. The CDR3 covers 16 residues. Germline-derived CDR1 and CDR2 are SGHTA and FQGTGA. The CDR3 bases are TGTGCCAGCAGCTTAACCGGGGGGGCCTTCAGCAATGAGCAGTTCTTC. Amino acids: CASSLTGGAFSNEQFF.

The gene calls are TRBV7-9 and TRBJ2-2; TRBD1 agrees at 7 bases. The germline CDR1 and CDR2 sequences are SEHNR and FQNEAQ (reference sequence). The junction had 7 bases not matched to a gene; V was cut back by 5 bases and J by 1 base. The CDR3 extends over 16 amino acids. This CDR3 reads CASSPIRTGNTGELFF. DNA of the CDR3: TGTGCCAGCAGCCCCATTCGGACAGGGAACACCGGGGAGCTGTTTTTT. The full variable domain, rest sourced from reference TRBV7-9 and TRBJ2-2, is DTGVSQNPRHKITKRGQNVTFRCDPISEHNRLYWYRQTLGQGPEFLTYFQNEAQLEKSRLLSDRFSAERPKGSFSTLEIQRTEQGDSAMYLCASSPIRTGNTGELFFGEGSRLTVL.

The chain links TRBV9 to TRBJ1-4, with D perhaps TRBD1 (5 bases). Germline V gene sequence: CDR1 SGDLS, CDR2 YYNGEE. The V end was cut by 0 bases, the J end by 3 bases, with 9 bases between. This CDR3 region has 15 residues. The CDR3 DNA follows: TGTGCCAGCAGCGTAGTGGGACTGCCTAATGAAAAACTGTTTTTT. This codes for CASSVVGLPNEKLFF.

The chain uses TRBV4-1 and TRBJ1-2, with D perhaps TRBD1 (5 bases). The germline V gene encodes CDR1 MGHRA and CDR2 YSYEKL. Between the trimmed V and J ends, which lost 0 bases and 8 bases, there was a span of 13 bases. The CDR3 runs 14 residues. CDR3 amino acids: CASSQDRGIKGYTF. In nucleotides, the CDR3 is TGCGCCAGCAGCCAAGATAGGGGTATCAAGGGCTACACCTTC.

The chain uses TRBV3-1 (or the pseudogene TRBV3-2) and TRBJ1-2; possibly TRBD1 for D (5 bases). There are 15 residues in the CDR3. Deletions cut 1 base from V and 6 bases from J, with 15 bases between. CDR1 LGHDT and CDR2 YNNKEL come from the germline V gene (reference sequence). The chain's CDR3 is CASSQVPSGENGYTF. The CDR3 coding sequence is TGTGCCAGCAGCCAAGTTCCCTCGGGGGAGAATGGCTACACCTTC.

CDR3 in DNA: TGTGCCACCAGCAGAGGGGCGGGACAAGAGACCCAGTACTTC. The encoded protein is CATSRGAGQETQYF. The chain employs TRBV15 and TRBJ2-5; D might be TRBD2 (6 bases). This CDR3 is built from 14 residues. V was shortened by 1 base and J by 2 bases, with 8 bases between the two germline ends. CDR1 and CDR2 from the germline V gene are LNHNV and YYDKDF (reference sequence).

The V gene is TRBV30, the J gene TRBJ1-5; D remains unclear. Trimming left V 3 bases short and J 4 bases short, with 7 bases between. The CDR3 runs 12 residues. Germline CDR1 is GTSNPN and CDR2 is SVGIG (reference sequence). In DNA, the CDR3 is TGTGCCTGGAGCGCGAAGAATCAGCCCCAGCATTTT. This codes for CAWSAKNQPQHF.

This clone has only a few counts. This chain uses TRBV28 with TRBJ2-3; D not certain. In germline, CDR1 is MDHEN, CDR2 SYDVKM. The CDR3 covers 11 residues. The V and J ends lost 5 bases and 5 bases respectively, with 5 bases between them. The CDR3, as DNA: TGTGCCAGCAGTGTAATAGATACGCAGTATTTT. It is translated as CASSVIDTQYF.

This clone was detected only a few times. Other DNA sequences in the sample encode the same CDR3. The chain employs TRBV11-3 and TRBJ2-1, with 10 bases fitting TRBD2. Germline CDR1 is SGHNT and CDR2 is YENEEA. V was clipped by 5 bases and J by 7 bases; unmatched bases: 5. This CDR3 region has 14 residues. CDR3 DNA sequence: TGTGCCAGCAGCCCTAGCGGGGGAAGTAATGAGCAGTTCTTC. Encoded protein: CASSPSGGSNEQFF.

Only one count was recorded for this clone. The chain joins TRBV6-2 or TRBV6-3 to TRBJ2-7, with no clear D. This CDR3 is built from 13 residues. Trimming took 2 bases from V and 3 from J, leaving 8 bases between them. Germline CDR1 and CDR2: MNHEY and SVGEGT. The CDR3 DNA reads TGTGCCAGCAGTTACGTCGACATCTACGAGCAGTACTTC. Residues: CASSYVDIYEQYF.

This clone was detected many times. The chain joins TRBV24-1 to TRBJ2-1; D gene uncertain. The V end lost 2 bases, the J end lost 0 bases, and 10 bases lay between the germline ends. The CDR3 has 16 residues. Germline CDR1 KGHDR, CDR2 SFDVKD. CDR3 region: CATSDSSLSSYNEQFF. Written as DNA, the CDR3 is TGTGCCACCAGTGATTCCTCACTAAGCTCCTACAATGAGCAGTTCTTC.

The gene calls are TRBV7-9 and TRBJ2-7; maybe TRBD2 (7 bases). V was pared by 11 bases and J by 2 bases, with 19 bases between. The CDR3 extends over 14 amino acids. In germline, CDR1 is SEHNR, CDR2 FQNEAQ (reference sequence). The chain's CDR3 is CAGRGGVNTYEQYF. The CDR3 DNA sequence: TGTGCCGGACGAGGGGGGGTCAATACCTACGAGCAGTACTTC.

The CDR3 coding sequence is TGTGCCAGCAGTTTACCGGACAGGACTTACTATGGCTACACCTTC. It encodes CASSLPDRTYYGYTF. The chain recombines TRBV28 with TRBJ1-2; TRBD1 aligns across 7 bases. With 2 bases clipped from V and 3 bases from J, the junction kept 6 bases outside the gene matches. CDR1 is MDHEN and CDR2 is SYDVKM in the germline V gene. The CDR3 is 15 amino acids.

Only a few counts were recorded for this clone. The chain links TRBV5-1 to TRBJ2-5, with TRBD1 matching over 7 bases. Germline-derived CDR1 and CDR2 are SGHRS and YFSETQ. The CDR3 covers 15 residues. The V segment lost 5 bases and the J segment 3 bases; nucleotides outside the gene matches: 10. CDR3 sequence (DNA): TGCGCCAGCAGGAGGGGGCAGGGACCCAAAGAGACCCAGTACTTC. This encodes CASRRGQGPKETQYF. Filled out from reference TRBV5-1 and TRBJ2-5, the complete variable domain reads KAGVTQTPRYLIKTRGQQVTLSCSPISGHRSVSWYQQTPGQGLQFLFEYFSETQRNKGNFPGRFSGRQFSNSRSEMNVSTLELGDSALYLCASRRGQGPKETQYFGPGTRLLVL.